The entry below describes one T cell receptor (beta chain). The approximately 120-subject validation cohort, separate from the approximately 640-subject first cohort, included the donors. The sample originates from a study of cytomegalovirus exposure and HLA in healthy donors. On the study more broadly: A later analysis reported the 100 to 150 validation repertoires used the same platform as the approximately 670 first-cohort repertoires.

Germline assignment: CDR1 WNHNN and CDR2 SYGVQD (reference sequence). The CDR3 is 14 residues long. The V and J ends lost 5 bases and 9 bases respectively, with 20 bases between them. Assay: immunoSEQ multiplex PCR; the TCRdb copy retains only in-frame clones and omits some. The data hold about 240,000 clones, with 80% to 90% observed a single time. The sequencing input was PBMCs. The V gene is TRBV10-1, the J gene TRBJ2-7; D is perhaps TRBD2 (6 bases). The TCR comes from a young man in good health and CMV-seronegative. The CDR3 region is CASSTTRALFWQYF. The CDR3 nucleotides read TGCGCCAGCAGTACGACTAGAGCTCTTTTCTGGCAGTACTTC.